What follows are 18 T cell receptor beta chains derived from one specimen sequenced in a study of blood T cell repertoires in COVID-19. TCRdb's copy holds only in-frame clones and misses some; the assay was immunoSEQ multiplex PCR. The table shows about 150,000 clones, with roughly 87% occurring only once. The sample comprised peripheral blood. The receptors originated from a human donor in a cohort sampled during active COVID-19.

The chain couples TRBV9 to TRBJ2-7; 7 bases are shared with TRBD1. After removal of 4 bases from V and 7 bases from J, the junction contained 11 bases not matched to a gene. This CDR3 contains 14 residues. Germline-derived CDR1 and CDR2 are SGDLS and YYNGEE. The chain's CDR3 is CASSPSPDRREQYF. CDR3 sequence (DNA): TGTGCCAGCAGCCCATCCCCGGACAGGAGGGAGCAGTACTTC. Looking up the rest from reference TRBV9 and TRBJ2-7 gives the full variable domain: DSGVTQTPKHLITATGQRVTLRCSPRSGDLSVYWYQQSLDQGLQFLIQYYNGEERAKGNILERFSAQQFPDLHSELNLSSLELGDSALYFCASSPSPDRREQYFGPGTRLTVT.

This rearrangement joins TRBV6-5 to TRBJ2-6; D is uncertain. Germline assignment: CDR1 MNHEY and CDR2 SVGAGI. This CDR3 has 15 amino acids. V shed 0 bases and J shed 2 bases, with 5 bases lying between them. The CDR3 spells CASSYSSAGANVLTF. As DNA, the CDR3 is TGTGCCAGCAGTTACTCTTCAGCTGGGGCCAACGTCCTGACTTTC.

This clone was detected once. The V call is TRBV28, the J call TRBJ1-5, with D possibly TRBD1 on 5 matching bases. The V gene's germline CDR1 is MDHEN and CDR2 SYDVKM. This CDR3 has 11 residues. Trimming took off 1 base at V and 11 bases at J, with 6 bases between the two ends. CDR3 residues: CASSLSRAQHF. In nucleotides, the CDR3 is TGTGCCAGCAGTTTATCCAGGGCCCAGCATTTT. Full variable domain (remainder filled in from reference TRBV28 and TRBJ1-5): DVKVTQSSRYLVKRTGEKVFLECVQDMDHENMFWYRQDPGLGLRLIYFSYDVKMKEKGDIPEGYSVSREKKERFSLILESASTNQTSMYLCASSLSRAQHFGDGTRLSIL.

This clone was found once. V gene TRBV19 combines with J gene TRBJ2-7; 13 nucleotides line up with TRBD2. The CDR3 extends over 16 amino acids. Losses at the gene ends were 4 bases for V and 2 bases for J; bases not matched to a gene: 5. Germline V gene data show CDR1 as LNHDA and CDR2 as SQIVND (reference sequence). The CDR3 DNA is TGTGCCAGTAGTAGGGGACTAGCGGGGACCACCTACGAGCAGTACTTC. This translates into CASSRGLAGTTYEQYF.

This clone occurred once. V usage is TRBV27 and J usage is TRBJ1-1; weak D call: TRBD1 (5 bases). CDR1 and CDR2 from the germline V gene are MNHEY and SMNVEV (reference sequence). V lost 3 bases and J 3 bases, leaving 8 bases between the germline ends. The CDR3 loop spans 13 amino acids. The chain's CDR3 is CASSFRGYTEAFF. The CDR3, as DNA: TGTGCCAGCAGTTTTCGGGGGTACACTGAAGCTTTCTTT.

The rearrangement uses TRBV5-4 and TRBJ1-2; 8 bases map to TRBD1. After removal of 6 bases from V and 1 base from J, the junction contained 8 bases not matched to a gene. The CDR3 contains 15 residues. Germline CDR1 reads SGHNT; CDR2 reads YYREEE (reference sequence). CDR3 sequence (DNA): TGTGCCAGCAACGATCAGGGGGCCATTAACTATGGCTACACCTTC. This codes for CASNDQGAINYGYTF.

CDR3 residues: CASSLVGGATDTQYF. CDR3 sequence (DNA): TGTGCCAGCAGCTTGGTTGGTGGGGCCACAGATACGCAGTATTTT. V is TRBV5-5 and J is TRBJ2-3, with D perhaps matching TRBD1 (5 bases). The CDR3 runs 15 residues. V was shortened by 0 bases and J by 2 bases, with 10 bases between the two germline ends. The germline V gene has CDR1 SGHKS and CDR2 YYEKEE (reference sequence).

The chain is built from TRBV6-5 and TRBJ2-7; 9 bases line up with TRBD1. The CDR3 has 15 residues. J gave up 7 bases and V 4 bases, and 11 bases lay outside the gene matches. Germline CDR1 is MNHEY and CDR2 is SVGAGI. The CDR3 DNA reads TGTGCCAGCAGTTTCACAACCGGGACAGGGAGTGAGCAGTACTTC. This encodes CASSFTTGTGSEQYF.

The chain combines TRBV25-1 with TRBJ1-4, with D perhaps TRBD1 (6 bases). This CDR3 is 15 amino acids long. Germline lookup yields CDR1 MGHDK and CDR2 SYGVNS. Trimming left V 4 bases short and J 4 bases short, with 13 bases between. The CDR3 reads CASSGFRGGNEKLFF. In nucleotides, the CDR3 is TGTGCCAGCAGTGGATTTAGAGGGGGTAATGAAAAACTGTTTTTT.

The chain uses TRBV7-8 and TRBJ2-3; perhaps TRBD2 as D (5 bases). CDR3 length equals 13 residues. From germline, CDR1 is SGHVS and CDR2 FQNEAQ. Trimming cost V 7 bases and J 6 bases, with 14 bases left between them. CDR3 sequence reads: CASTEGRGDTQYF. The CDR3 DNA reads TGTGCCAGCACCGAAGGGAGAGGGGATACGCAGTATTTT.

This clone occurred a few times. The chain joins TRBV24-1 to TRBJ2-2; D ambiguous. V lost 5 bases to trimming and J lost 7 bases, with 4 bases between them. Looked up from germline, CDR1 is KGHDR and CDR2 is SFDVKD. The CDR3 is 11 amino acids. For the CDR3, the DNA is TGTGCCACCAGTGCGCGCGGGGAGCTGTTTTTT. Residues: CATSARGELFF.

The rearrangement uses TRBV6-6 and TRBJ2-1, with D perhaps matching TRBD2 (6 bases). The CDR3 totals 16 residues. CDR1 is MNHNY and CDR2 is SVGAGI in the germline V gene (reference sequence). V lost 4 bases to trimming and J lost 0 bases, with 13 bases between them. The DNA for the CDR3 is TGTGCCAGCAGTTCCGGGACTTCCAGCTCCTACAATGAGCAGTTCTTC. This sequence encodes CASSSGTSSSYNEQFF.

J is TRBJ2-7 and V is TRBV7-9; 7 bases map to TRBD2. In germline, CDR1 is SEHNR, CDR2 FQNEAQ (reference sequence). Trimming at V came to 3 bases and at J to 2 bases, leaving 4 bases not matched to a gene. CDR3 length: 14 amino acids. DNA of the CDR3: TGTGCCAGCAGCTTGGGGGGGTTGGCCTACGAGCAGTACTTC. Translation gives CASSLGGLAYEQYF.

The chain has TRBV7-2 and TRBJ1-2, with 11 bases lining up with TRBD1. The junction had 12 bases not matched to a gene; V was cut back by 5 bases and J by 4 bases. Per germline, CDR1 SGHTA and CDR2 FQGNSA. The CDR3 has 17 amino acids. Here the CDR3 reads CASSPRTGGSGGYGYTF. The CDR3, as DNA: TGTGCCAGCAGCCCGCGGACAGGGGGCAGTGGTGGCTATGGCTACACCTTC.

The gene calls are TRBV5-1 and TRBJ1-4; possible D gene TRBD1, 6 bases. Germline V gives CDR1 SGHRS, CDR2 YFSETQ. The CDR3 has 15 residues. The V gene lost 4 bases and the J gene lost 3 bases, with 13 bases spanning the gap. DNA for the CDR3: TGCGCCAGCAGCCCCCGACAGGCCGCTAATGAAAAACTGTTTTTT. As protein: CASSPRQAANEKLFF.

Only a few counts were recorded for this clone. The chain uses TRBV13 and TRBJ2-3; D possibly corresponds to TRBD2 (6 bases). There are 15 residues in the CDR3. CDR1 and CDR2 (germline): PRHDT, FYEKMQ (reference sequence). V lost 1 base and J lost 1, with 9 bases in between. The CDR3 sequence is CASSLDSGGTDTQYF. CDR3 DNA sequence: TGTGCCAGCAGCTTAGACTCGGGGGGCACAGATACGCAGTATTTT.

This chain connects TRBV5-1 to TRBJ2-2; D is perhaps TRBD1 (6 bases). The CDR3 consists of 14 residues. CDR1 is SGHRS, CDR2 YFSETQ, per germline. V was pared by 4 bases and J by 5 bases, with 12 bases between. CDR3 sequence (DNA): TGCGCCAGCAGCAACCGCAGGGGAACCGGGGAGCTGTTTTTT. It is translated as CASSNRRGTGELFF.

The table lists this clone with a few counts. The CDR3 sequence is CASSLRTGQTEAFF. The CDR3 DNA reads as TGTGCCAGCAGCTTAAGGACAGGGCAGACTGAAGCTTTCTTT. The chain is built from TRBV7-9 and TRBJ1-1; 8 nucleotides align to TRBD1. V dropped 2 bases and J dropped 5; count of bases not matched to a gene: 4. This CDR3 spans 14 amino acids. Germline loops: CDR1 SEHNR, CDR2 FQNEAQ (reference sequence).